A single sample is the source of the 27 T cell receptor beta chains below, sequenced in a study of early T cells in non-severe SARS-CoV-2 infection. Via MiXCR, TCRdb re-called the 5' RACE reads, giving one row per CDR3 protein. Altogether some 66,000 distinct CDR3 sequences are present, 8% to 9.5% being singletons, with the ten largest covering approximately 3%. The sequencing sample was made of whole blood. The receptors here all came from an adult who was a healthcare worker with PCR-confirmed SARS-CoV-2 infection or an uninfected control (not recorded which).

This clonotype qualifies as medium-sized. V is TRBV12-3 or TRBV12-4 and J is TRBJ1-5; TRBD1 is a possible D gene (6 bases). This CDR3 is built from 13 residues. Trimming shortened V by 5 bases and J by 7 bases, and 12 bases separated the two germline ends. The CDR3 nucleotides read TGTGCCAGCAGTATACAGGGTTGGCAGCCCCAGCATTTT. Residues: CASSIQGWQPQHF.

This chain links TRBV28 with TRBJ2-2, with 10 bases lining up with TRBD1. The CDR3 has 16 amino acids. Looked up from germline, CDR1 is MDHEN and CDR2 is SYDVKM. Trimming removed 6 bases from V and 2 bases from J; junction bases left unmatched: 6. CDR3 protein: CASSLLTGGNTGELFF. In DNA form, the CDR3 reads TGTGCCAGCAGCCTGTTGACAGGGGGCAACACCGGGGAGCTGTTTTTT.

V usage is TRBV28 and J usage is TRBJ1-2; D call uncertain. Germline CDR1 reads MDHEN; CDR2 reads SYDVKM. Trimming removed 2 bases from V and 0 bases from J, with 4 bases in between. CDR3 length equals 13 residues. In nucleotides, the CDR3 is TGTGCCAGCAGTTTACTAGCTAACTATGGCTACACCTTC. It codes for CASSLLANYGYTF.

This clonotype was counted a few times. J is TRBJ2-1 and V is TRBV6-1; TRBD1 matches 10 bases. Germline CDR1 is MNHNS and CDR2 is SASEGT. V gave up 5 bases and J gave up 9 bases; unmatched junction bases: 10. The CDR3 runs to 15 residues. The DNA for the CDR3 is TGTGCCAGCAGTACCCGGGACAGGGGTTCCGTTGAGCAGTTCTTC. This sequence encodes CASSTRDRGSVEQFF.

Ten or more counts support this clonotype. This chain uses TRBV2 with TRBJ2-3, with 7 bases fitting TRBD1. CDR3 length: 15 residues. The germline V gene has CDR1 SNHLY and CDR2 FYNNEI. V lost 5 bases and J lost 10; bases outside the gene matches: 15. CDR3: CASSSAGTANSAQYF. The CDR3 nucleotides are TGTGCCAGCAGTTCCGCCGGGACAGCAAATAGTGCGCAGTATTTT.

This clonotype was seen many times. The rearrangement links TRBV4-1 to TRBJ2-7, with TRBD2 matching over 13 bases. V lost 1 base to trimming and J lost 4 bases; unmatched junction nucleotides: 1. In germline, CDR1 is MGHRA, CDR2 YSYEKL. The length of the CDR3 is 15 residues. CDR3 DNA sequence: TGCGCCAGCAGCCAAGGACTAGCGGGAGGTTACGAGCAGTACTTC. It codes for CASSQGLAGGYEQYF.

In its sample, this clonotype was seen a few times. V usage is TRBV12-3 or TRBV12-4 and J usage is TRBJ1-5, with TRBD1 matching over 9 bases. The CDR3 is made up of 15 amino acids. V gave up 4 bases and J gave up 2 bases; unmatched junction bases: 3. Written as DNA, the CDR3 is TGTGCCAGCAGTTGGACAGGGGATGGCAATCAGCCCCAGCATTTT. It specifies CASSWTGDGNQPQHF.

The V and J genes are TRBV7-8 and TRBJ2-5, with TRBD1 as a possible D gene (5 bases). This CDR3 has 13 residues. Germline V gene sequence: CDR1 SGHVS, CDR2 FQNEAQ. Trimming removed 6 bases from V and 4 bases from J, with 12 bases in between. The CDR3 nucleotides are TGTGCCAGCAGTTCAGGGTTTAGAGAGACCCAGTACTTC. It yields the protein CASSSGFRETQYF.

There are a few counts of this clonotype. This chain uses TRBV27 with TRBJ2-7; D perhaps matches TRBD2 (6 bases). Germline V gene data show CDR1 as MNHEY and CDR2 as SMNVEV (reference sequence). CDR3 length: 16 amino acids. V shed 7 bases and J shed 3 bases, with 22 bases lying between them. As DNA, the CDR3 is TGTGCCAGCATGAGGAAGGGCGCTAGCGATCTCTACGAGCAGTACTTC. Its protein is CASMRKGASDLYEQYF.

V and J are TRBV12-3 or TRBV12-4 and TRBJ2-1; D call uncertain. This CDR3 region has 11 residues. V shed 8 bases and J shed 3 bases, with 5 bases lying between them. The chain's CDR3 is CASLNYNEQFF. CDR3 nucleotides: TGTGCCAGCCTTAACTACAATGAGCAGTTCTTC.

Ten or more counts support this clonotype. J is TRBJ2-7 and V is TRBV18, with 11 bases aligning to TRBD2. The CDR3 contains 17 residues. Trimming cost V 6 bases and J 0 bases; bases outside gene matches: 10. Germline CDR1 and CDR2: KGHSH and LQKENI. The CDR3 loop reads CASSPSTSGSFSYEQYF. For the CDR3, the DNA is TGTGCCAGCTCCCCCTCTACTAGCGGGAGTTTCTCCTACGAGCAGTACTTC.

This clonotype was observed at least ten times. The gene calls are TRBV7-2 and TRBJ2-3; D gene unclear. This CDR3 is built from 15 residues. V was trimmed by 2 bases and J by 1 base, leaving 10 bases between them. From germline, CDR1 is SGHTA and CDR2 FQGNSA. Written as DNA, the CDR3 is TGTGCCAGCAGCTTATCGGCAGAGCGCACAGATACGCAGTATTTT. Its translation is CASSLSAERTDTQYF.

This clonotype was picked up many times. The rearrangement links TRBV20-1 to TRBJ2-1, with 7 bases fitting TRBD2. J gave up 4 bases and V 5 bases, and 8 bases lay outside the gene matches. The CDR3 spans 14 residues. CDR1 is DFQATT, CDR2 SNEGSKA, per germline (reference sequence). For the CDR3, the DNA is TGCAGTGCTGTACTAGCGCTTTCGTACAATGAGCAGTTCTTC. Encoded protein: CSAVLALSYNEQFF.

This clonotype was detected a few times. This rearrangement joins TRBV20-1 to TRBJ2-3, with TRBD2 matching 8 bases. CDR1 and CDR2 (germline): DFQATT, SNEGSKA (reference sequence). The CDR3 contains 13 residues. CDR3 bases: TGCAGCGCGGGACTAGAGAACACAGATACGCAGTATTTT. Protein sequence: CSAGLENTDTQYF.

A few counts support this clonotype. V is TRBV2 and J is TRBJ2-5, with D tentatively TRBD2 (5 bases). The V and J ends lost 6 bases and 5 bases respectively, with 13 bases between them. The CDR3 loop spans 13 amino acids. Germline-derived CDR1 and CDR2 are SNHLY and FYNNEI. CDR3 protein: CASSFGLGETQYF. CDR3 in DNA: TGTGCCAGCAGCTTCGGACTGGGGGAGACCCAGTACTTC.

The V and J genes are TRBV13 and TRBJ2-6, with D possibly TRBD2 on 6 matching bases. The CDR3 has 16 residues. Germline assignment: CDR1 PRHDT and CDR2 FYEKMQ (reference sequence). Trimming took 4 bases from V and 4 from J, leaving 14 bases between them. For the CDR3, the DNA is TGTGCCAGCAGCTCTTCCGGGACTTCCGGGGCCAACGTCCTGACTTTC. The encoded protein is CASSSSGTSGANVLTF.

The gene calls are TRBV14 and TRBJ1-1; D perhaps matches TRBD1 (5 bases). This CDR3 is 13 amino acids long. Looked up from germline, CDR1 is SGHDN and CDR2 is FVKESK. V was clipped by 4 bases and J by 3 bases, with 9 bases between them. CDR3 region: CASSRQMDTEAFF. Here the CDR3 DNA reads TGTGCCAGCAGCCGACAGATGGACACTGAAGCTTTCTTT.

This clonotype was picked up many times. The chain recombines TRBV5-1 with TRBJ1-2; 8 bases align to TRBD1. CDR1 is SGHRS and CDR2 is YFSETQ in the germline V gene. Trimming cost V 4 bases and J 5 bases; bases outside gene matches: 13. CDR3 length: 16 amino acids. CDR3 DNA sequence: TGCGCCAGCAGCCTCCTCCAGGGGGCGGATATTTATGGCTACACCTTC. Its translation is CASSLLQGADIYGYTF.

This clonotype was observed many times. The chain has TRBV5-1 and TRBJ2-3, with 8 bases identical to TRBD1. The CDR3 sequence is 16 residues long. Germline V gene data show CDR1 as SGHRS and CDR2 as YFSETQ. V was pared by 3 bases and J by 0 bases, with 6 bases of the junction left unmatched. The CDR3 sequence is CASSSTGGGSTDTQYF. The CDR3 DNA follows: TGCGCCAGCAGCTCCACAGGGGGAGGCAGCACAGATACGCAGTATTTT.

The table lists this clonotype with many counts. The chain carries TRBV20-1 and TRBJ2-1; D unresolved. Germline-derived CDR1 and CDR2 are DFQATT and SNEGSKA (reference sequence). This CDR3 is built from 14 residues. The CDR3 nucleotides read TGCAGGGCAGGAGCCCTGAGCTCCTACAATGAGCAGTTCTTC. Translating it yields CRAGALSSYNEQFF.

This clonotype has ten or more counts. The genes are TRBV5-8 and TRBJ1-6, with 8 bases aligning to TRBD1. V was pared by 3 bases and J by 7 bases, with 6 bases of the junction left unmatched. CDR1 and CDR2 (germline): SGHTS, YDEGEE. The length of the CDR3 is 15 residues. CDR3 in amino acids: CASSSRQGKNSPLHF. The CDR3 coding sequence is TGTGCCAGCAGCTCCAGACAGGGGAAAAATTCACCCCTCCACTTT.

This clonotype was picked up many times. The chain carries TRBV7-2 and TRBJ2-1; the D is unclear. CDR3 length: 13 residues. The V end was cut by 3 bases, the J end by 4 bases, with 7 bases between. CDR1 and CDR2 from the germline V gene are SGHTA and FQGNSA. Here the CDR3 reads CASSFGRYNEQFF. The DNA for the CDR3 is TGTGCCAGCAGCTTCGGCAGGTACAATGAGCAGTTCTTC. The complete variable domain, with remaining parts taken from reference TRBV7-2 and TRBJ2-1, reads GAGVSQSPSNKVTEKGKDVELRCDPISGHTALYWYRQSLGQGLEFLIYFQGNSAPDKSGLPSDRFSAERTGGSVSTLTIQRTQQEDSAVYLCASSFGRYNEQFFGPGTRLTVL.

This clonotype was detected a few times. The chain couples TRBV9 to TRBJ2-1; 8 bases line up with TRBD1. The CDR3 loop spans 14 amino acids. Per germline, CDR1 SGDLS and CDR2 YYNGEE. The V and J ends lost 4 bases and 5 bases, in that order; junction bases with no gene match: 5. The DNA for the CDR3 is TGTGCCAGCAGCCCCGGGACAGGCCACAATGAGCAGTTCTTC. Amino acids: CASSPGTGHNEQFF.

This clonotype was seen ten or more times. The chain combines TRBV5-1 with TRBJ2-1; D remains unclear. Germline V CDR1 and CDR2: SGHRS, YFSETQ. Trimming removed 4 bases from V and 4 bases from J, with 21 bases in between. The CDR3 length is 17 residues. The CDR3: CASSPRVAGPEYNEQFF. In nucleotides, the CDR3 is TGCGCCAGCAGCCCCCGGGTAGCCGGACCTGAATACAATGAGCAGTTCTTC. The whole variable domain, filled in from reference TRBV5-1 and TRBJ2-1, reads KAGVTQTPRYLIKTRGQQVTLSCSPISGHRSVSWYQQTPGQGLQFLFEYFSETQRNKGNFPGRFSGRQFSNSRSEMNVSTLELGDSALYLCASSPRVAGPEYNEQFFGPGTRLTVL.

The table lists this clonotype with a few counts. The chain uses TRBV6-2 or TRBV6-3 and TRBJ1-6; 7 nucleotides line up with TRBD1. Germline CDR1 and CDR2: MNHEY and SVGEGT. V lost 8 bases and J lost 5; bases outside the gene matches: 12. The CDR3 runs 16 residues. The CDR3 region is CASDDRARMNNSPLHF. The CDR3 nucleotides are TGTGCCAGCGACGACAGGGCAAGAATGAATAATTCACCCCTCCACTTT.

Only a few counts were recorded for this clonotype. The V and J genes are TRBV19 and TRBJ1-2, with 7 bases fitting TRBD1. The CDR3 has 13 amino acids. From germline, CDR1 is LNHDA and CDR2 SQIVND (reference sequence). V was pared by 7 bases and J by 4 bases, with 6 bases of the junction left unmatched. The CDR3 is CASKGQATYGYTF. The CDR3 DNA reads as TGTGCCAGTAAAGGACAGGCAACCTATGGCTACACCTTC.

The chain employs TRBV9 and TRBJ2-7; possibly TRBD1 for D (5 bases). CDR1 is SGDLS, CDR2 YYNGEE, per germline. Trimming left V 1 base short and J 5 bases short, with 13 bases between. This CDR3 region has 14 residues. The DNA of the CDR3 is TGTGCCAGCAGCGTATTTCAGGGTGCTCACGAGCAGTACTTC. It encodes CASSVFQGAHEQYF.